The rows below give T cell receptor beta chains drawn from one sample of a study of blood T cell repertoires in COVID-19. Some clones are missing from TCRdb's copy, which holds only in-frame ones; the method was immunoSEQ multiplex PCR. The sample lists about 200,000 clones, more than 70% occurring once. The sequenced sample was peripheral blood. All receptors come from a man aged 18 to 29 with active or convalescent COVID-19. CDR3s include the opening cysteine and the closing phenylalanine or tryptophan. The D gene is left open where the match is weak.

.,TRBJ1-1,TRBV19,CASGEENTEAFF
TRBD1,TRBJ1-5,TRBV19,CASSRDRGYNQPQHF
.,TRBJ1-4,TRBV6-5,CASSSRRRGGNEKLFF
TRBD1,TRBJ2-5,TRBV2,CASSGDRGRRLETQYF
.,TRBJ1-3,TRBV30,CAWSQDSGNTIYF
.,TRBJ2-5,TRBV7-9,CASSRPVLRGETQYF
.,TRBJ1-1,TRBV6-6,CASRISMNTEAFF
TRBD1,TRBJ2-7,TRBV6-2/TRBV6-3,CASSYQLDRGGYEQYF
.,TRBJ1-5,TRBV18,CASSPFRGRGDNQPQHF
.,TRBJ2-2,TRBV7-9,CASSLDTYTGELFF
TRBD2,TRBJ2-5,TRBV5-4,CASRARSGGQETQYF
.,TRBJ2-7,TRBV21-1,CASSRARGTHEQYF
TRBD1,TRBJ1-1,TRBV6-2/TRBV6-3,CASSSDRGLAEAFF
.,TRBJ1-1,TRBV10-3,CAISETRGIGAFF
.,TRBJ1-3,TRBV19,CASSIYTGSGNTIYF
.,TRBJ1-6,TRBV5-4,CASSLSGGNSYNSPLHF
.,TRBJ1-1,TRBV5-1,CASTLTAGGSTEAFF
.,TRBJ1-1,TRBV7-9,CASNGAVNTEAFF
.,TRBJ2-3,TRBV11-1,CASSLDWAGAADTQYF
.,TRBJ1-1,TRBV11-2,CASSLVGVAEAFF
.,TRBJ1-2,TRBV5-8,CASSFDTLAVNYGYTF
.,TRBJ1-1,TRBV5-6,CASSTLRDTEAFF
TRBD1,TRBJ1-5,TRBV19,CASSRGQGGQPQHF
.,TRBJ1-1,TRBV2,CASRPGESATEAFF
.,TRBJ2-7,TRBV4-1,CASSQAVAGAYEQYF
TRBD2,TRBJ2-3,TRBV5-1,CASSASGTSGRLGDTQYF
TRBD2,TRBJ2-1,TRBV9,CASSVDGRSAREQFF
TRBD1,TRBJ1-5,TRBV28,CASRRTGGENQPQHF
TRBD1,TRBJ1-2,TRBV3-1/TRBV3-2,CASSQGGQGGYGYTF
TRBD1,TRBJ1-6,TRBV5-4,CASSWIGTGGSPLHF
.,TRBJ1-3,TRBV7-8,CASSWGSGGANTIYF
.,TRBJ1-2,TRBV10-2,CASSRTGEHYGYTF
.,TRBJ2-3,TRBV5-1,CASSLSSTDTQYF
TRBD2,TRBJ2-2,TRBV30,CAWSPLLASQIRTGELFF
TRBD1,TRBJ2-2,TRBV6-1,CASSALGQGATGELFF
.,TRBJ1-6,TRBV30,CAWSKGGQNNSPLHF
.,TRBJ1-3,TRBV15,CATSRGGVTSGNTIYF
.,TRBJ1-1,TRBV5-1,CASRHPDSNTEAFF
TRBD1,TRBJ1-1,TRBV3-1/TRBV3-2,CASSPRGGGDTEAFF
.,TRBJ1-5,TRBV19,CASREAGERNQPQHF
.,TRBJ1-1,TRBV7-2,CASTRPNTNTEAFF
TRBD1,TRBJ2-2,TRBV3-1/TRBV3-2,CACRQGVGELFF